This is a list of T cell receptor beta chains from one sample in a study of CD8 T cells in Susac syndrome. TCRdb re-called the immunoSEQ multiplex PCR reads through MiXCR, storing one row per CDR3 protein. The data show under 550,000 distinct CDR3 sequences, with around 85% seen just once and roughly 0.11% held by the top ten. The sequenced sample consisted of CD8+ T cells from PBMCs. The receptors originated from a human donor with multiple sclerosis. CDR3s include the opening cysteine and the closing phenylalanine or tryptophan. A D gene is named only where the DNA matches it firmly. Clone size is not always given. Where it is, it says once, few, many or a class for expanded clones.

D gene: TRBD1; J gene: TRBJ1-5; clone size: .; V gene: TRBV30; CDR3 DNA: TGTGCCTGGAGTGTCGGACAGGGTGGGCCCCAGCATTTT; CDR3 protein: CAWSVGQGGPQHF
D gene: .; J gene: TRBJ2-7; clone size: .; V gene: TRBV4-1; CDR3 DNA: TGCGCCAGCAGCCAAGATCGGGGCAGTCCGTACGAGCAGTACTTC; CDR3 protein: CASSQDRGSPYEQYF
D gene: .; J gene: TRBJ2-7; clone size: .; V gene: TRBV18; CDR3 DNA: TGTGCCAGCTCACCATTGATTAGCGGTGTTTCCTACGAGCAGTACTTC; CDR3 protein: CASSPLISGVSYEQYF
D gene: .; J gene: TRBJ1-5; clone size: .; V gene: TRBV30; CDR3 DNA: TGTGCCTGGAGTTCTCAGGACAATCAGCCCCAGCATTTT; CDR3 protein: CAWSSQDNQPQHF
D gene: .; J gene: TRBJ1-1; clone size: few; V gene: TRBV11-2; CDR3 DNA: TGTGCCAGCAGCCCTTGGGACTCTCCGCATTTT; CDR3 protein: CASSPWDSPHF
D gene: .; J gene: TRBJ1-5; clone size: .; V gene: TRBV12-2; CDR3 DNA: TGTGCAAGTCGCTTAGAACAGGGGCAAGTGGAGCCCCAGCATTTT; CDR3 protein: CASRLEQGQVEPQHF
D gene: TRBD2; J gene: TRBJ2-5; clone size: few; V gene: TRBV11-1; CDR3 DNA: TGTGCCAGCAGCTGGACTAGCGGAGACCAAGAGACCCAGTACTTC; CDR3 protein: CASSWTSGDQETQYF
D gene: TRBD1; J gene: TRBJ1-1; clone size: .; V gene: TRBV6-5; CDR3 DNA: TGTGCCAGCGGGACAGGGGATCTTCACACTGAAGCTTTCTTT; CDR3 protein: CASGTGDLHTEAFF
D gene: .; J gene: TRBJ2-2; clone size: .; V gene: TRBV5-1; CDR3 DNA: TGCGCCAGCAGCTTGGCCCGAACCGATAACACCGGGGAGCTGTTTTTT; CDR3 protein: CASSLARTDNTGELFF
D gene: TRBD1; J gene: TRBJ2-5; clone size: .; V gene: TRBV9; CDR3 DNA: TGTGCCAGCAGCGTCCGAGGGGGCTCAGAGACCCAGTACTTC; CDR3 protein: CASSVRGGSETQYF
D gene: .; J gene: TRBJ1-5; clone size: .; V gene: TRBV20-1; CDR3 DNA: TGCAGTGCCTTAACCCTCAGGAGCAATCAGCCCCAGCATTTT; CDR3 protein: CSALTLRSNQPQHF
D gene: TRBD2; J gene: TRBJ2-5; clone size: .; V gene: TRBV5-4; CDR3 DNA: TGTGCCAGCAGCTTGGGACTAGCGGGGGCCCAAGAGACCCAGTACTTC; CDR3 protein: CASSLGLAGAQETQYF
D gene: .; J gene: TRBJ1-1; clone size: .; V gene: TRBV15; CDR3 DNA: TGTGCCACCATGAGCGGGAGGGCTGAAGCTTTCTTT; CDR3 protein: CATMSGRAEAFF
D gene: TRBD2; J gene: TRBJ2-1; clone size: .; V gene: TRBV4-1; CDR3 DNA: TGCGCCAGCAGCCAAGCACTAGCGGGAGGTTACAATGAGCAGTTCTTC; CDR3 protein: CASSQALAGGYNEQFF
D gene: .; J gene: TRBJ1-1; clone size: few; V gene: TRBV7-6; CDR3 DNA: TGTGCCAGCAGCAGGCGTGAAGCTTTCTTT; CDR3 protein: CASSRREAFF
D gene: TRBD1; J gene: TRBJ2-1; clone size: .; V gene: TRBV4-1; CDR3 DNA: TGCGCCAGCAGCCAAGTCATAGGGGGCGGTGGGCAGTTCTTC; CDR3 protein: CASSQVIGGGGQFF
D gene: TRBD1; J gene: TRBJ2-1; clone size: .; V gene: TRBV6-1; CDR3 DNA: TGTGCCAGCAGTGTGACAGGGGGCCTCGATGAGCAGTTCTTC; CDR3 protein: CASSVTGGLDEQFF
D gene: TRBD2; J gene: TRBJ2-4; clone size: once; V gene: TRBV28; CDR3 DNA: TGTGCCAGCAGCCTGGGACTAGCGGGAGCGGCCAAAAACATTCAGTACTTC; CDR3 protein: CASSLGLAGAAKNIQYF
D gene: .; J gene: TRBJ2-7; clone size: .; V gene: TRBV27; CDR3 DNA: TGTGCCAGCAGCCTTAGACAGGATTGGAGCTACGAGCAGTACTTC; CDR3 protein: CASSLRQDWSYEQYF
D gene: .; J gene: TRBJ2-1; clone size: .; V gene: TRBV5-5; CDR3 DNA: TGTGCCAGCAGCCCGGGACCCGTATCCTACAATGAGCAGTTCTTC; CDR3 protein: CASSPGPVSYNEQFF